This T cell receptor (beta chain) was profiled in a study of radiotherapy plus CTLA-4 blockade in lung cancer. In germline, CDR1 is SGHNT, CDR2 YYREEE (reference sequence). V lost 6 bases and J lost 5; bases outside the gene matches: 7. CDR3 length: 14 residues. Study observations and caveats: Blood saw expansion of tumor-derived TCR clones after radiotherapy plus ipilimumab.

Profiling relied on immunoSEQ multiplex PCR, and the TCRdb table lists in-frame clones only, not all of them. The sample shows tens of thousands of clones, approximately 83% of them seen only once. Comments on this clone: Its antigen is unidentified.

The chain employs TRBV5-4 and TRBJ2-1; 8 positions agree with TRBD2. The sample in question was peripheral blood, obtained from a patient treated with radiotherapy plus ipilimumab. The receptor was derived from a human donor with non-small cell lung cancer who had stable disease on radiotherapy plus ipilimumab. The DNA for the CDR3 is TGTGCCAGCACCGCGGGGGGTCGCGACAATGAGCAGTTCTTC. This translates into CASTAGGRDNEQFF.